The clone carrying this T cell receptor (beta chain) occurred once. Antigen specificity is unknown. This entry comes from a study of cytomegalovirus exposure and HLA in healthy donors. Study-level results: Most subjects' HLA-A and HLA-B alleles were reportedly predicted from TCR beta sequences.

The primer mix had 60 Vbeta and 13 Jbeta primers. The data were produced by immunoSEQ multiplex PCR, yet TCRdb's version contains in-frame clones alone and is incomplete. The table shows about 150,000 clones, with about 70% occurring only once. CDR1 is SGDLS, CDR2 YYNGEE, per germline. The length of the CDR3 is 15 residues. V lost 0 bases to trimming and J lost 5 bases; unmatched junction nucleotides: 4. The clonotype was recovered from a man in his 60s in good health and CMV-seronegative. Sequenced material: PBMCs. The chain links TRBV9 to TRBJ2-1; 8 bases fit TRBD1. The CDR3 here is CASSVAGTGNNEQFF. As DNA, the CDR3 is TGTGCCAGCAGCGTAGCGGGGACAGGTAACAATGAGCAGTTCTTC.